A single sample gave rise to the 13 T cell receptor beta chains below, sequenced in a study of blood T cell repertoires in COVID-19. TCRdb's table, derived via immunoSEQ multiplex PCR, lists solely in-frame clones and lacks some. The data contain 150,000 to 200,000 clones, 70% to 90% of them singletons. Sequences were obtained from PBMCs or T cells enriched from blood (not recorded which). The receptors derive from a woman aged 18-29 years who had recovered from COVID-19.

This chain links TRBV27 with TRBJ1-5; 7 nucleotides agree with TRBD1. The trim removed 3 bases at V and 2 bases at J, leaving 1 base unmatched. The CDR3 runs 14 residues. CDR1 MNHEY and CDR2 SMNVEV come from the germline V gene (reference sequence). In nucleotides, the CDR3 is TGTGCCAGCAGTTTTCAGGGGGGCAATCAGCCCCAGCATTTT. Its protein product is CASSFQGGNQPQHF.

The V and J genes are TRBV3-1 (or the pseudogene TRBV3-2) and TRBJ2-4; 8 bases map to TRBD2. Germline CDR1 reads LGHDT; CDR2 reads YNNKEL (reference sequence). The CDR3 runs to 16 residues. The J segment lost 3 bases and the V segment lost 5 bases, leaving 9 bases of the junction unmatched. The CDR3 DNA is TGTGCCAGCAGCTTTACTCATAGCGGGAACAAAAACATTCAGTACTTC. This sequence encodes CASSFTHSGNKNIQYF.

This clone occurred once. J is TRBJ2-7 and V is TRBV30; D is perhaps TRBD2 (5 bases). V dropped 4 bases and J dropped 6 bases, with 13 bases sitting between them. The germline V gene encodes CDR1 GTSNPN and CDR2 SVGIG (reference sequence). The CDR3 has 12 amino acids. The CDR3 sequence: CAWNRESLEQYF. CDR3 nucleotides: TGTGCCTGGAATAGGGAGAGCCTCGAGCAGTACTTC.

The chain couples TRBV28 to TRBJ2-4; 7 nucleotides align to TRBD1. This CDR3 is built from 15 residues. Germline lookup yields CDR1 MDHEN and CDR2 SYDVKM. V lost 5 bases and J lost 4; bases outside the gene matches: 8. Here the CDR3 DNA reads TGTGCCAGCAGTGCGCCGGGACAGAAAAAAAACATTCAGTACTTC. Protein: CASSAPGQKKNIQYF. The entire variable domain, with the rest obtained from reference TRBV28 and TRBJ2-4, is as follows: DVKVTQSSRYLVKRTGEKVFLECVQDMDHENMFWYRQDPGLGLRLIYFSYDVKMKEKGDIPEGYSVSREKKERFSLILESASTNQTSMYLCASSAPGQKKNIQYFGAGTRLSVL.

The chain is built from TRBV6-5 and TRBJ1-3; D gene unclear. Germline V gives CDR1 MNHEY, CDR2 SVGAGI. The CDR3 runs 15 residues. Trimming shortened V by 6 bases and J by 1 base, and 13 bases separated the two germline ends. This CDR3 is CASRTNIGSGNTIYF. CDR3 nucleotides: TGTGCCAGCAGGACAAATATTGGATCTGGAAACACCATATATTTT.

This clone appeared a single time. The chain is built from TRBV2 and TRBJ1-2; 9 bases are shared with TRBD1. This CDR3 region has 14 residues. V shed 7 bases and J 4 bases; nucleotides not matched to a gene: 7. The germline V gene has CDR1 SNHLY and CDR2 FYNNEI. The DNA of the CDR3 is TGTGCCAGCACTTGGGACAGGGCTAGCTATGGCTACACCTTC. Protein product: CASTWDRASYGYTF.

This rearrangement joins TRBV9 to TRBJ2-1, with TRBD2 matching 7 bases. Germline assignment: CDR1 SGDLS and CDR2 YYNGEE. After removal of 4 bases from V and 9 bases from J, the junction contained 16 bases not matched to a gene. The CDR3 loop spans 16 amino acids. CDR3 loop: CASSPLLARGVSEQFF. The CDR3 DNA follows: TGTGCCAGCAGCCCCTTACTAGCGCGGGGAGTTAGTGAGCAGTTCTTC.

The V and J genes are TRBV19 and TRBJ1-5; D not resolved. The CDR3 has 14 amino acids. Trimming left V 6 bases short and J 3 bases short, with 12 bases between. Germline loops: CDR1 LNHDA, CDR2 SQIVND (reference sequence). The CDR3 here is CASRPSVVNQPQHF. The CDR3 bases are TGTGCCAGTAGGCCCAGCGTTGTCAATCAGCCCCAGCATTTT.

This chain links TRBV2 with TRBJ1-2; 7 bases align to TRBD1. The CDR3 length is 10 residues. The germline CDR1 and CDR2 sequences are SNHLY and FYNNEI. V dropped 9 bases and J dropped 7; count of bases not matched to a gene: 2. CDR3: CASGQAGYTF. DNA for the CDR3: TGTGCCAGTGGACAGGCTGGCTACACCTTC.

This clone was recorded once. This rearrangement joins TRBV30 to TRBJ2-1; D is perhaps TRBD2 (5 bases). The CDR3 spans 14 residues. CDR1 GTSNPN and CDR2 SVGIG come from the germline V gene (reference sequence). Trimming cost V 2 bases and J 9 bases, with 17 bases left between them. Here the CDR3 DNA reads TGTGCCTGGAGTTTAAGCGGAGCCTACGTTGAGCAGTTCTTC. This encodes CAWSLSGAYVEQFF.

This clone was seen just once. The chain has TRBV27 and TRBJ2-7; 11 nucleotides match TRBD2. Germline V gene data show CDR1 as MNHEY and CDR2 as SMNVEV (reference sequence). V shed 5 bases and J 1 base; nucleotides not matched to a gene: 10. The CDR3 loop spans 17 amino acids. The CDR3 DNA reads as TGTGCCAGCAGTATCCGGGGGACTAGCGGAAGTTCCTACGAGCAGTACTTC. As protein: CASSIRGTSGSSYEQYF.

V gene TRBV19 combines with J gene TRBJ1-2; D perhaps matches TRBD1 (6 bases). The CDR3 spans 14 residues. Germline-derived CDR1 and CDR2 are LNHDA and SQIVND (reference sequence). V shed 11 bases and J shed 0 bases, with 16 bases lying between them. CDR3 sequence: CAGKSTGTNYGYTF. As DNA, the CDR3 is TGTGCCGGTAAATCAACAGGGACTAACTATGGCTACACCTTC.

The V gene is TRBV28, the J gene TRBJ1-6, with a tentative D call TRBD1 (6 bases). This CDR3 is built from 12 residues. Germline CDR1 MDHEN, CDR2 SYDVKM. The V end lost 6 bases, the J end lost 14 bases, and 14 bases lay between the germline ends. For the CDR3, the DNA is TGTGCCAGCAGCAACAGGGATAACACCCTCCACTTT. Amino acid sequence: CASSNRDNTLHF.